These 24 T cell receptor beta chains came from one sample sequenced in a study of T cells in Graves' hyperthyroidism and ophthalmopathy. TCR beta CDR3 region amplification was performed from RNA transcripts. With the HTBI primer set, the TCR CDR3 went through a first round of RT-PCR. Using its own MiXCR run on the multiplex PCR reads, TCRdb lists one record per CDR3 protein. The sample lists 650,000 to 800,000 distinct CDR3 sequences, over 40% seen once, with more than 7% in the top ten. Input material: peripheral blood or thyroid tissue (not recorded which). The receptors here all came from an adult man with Graves' disease, either hyperthyroidism or ophthalmopathy (not recorded which).

The chain is built from TRBV25-1 and TRBJ2-7; 8 positions match TRBD1. This CDR3 comprises 13 residues. CDR1 and CDR2 from the germline V gene are MGHDK and SYGVNS. V shed 7 bases, J shed 2 bases, and the junction held 4 bases outside the gene matches. CDR3 sequence reads: CASTPTGAYEQYF. Written as DNA, the CDR3 is TGTGCCAGCACCCCGACAGGGGCCTACGAGCAGTACTTC.

Details on this clonotype: The germline gene is not matched at one end of the junction; a read error may be the cause. The chain carries TRBV19 and TRBJ1-2; 7 bases match TRBD1. The germline V gene has CDR1 LNHDA and CDR2 SQIVND (reference sequence). The CDR3 has 19 amino acids. The CDR3 DNA sequence: TGTGCCAGTAGTATTCGGGGACCCTTCAAACTGCGGACAGGAGTTATAGTCTCCTTC. It yields the protein CASSIRGPFKLRTGVIVSF. Together with reference TRBV19 and TRBJ1-2, the CDR3 gives the full variable domain: DGGITQSPKYLFRKEGQNVTLSCEQNLNHDAMYWYRQDPGQGLRLIYYSQIVNDFQKGDIAEGYSVSREKKESFPLTVTSAQKNPTAFYLCASSIRGPFKLRTGVIVSFGSGTRLTVV.

The chain joins TRBV7-2 to TRBJ2-1, with TRBD2 as a possible D gene (5 bases). This CDR3 has 13 amino acids. Germline CDR1 and CDR2: SGHTA and FQGNSA. Trimming took 1 base from V and 6 from J, leaving 7 bases between them. The CDR3 nucleotides read TGTGCCAGCAGCTTAGGGACTTTCAATGAGCAGTTCTTC. Encoded protein: CASSLGTFNEQFF.

This chain connects TRBV7-2 to TRBJ1-1; 9 positions match TRBD1. Germline CDR1 and CDR2: SGHTA and FQGNSA. V lost 5 bases and J lost 10; bases outside the gene matches: 14. The CDR3 is 15 residues long. The CDR3 spells CASSRQAQGARSAFF. CDR3 bases: TGTGCCAGCAGCCGTCAGGCACAGGGGGCGAGGTCAGCTTTCTTT.

This clonotype was seen repeatedly, ten times or more. This chain connects TRBV19 to TRBJ1-2, with 10 bases matching TRBD1. The CDR3 length is 15 residues. From germline, CDR1 is LNHDA and CDR2 SQIVND (reference sequence). V was pared by 5 bases and J by 4 bases, with 7 bases of the junction left unmatched. The CDR3 coding sequence is TGTGCCAGTAGTTCTCCGGGACAGGGGAGCTATGGCTACACCTTC. This gives the protein CASSSPGQGSYGYTF.

This clonotype was detected a few times. V usage is TRBV7-8 and J usage is TRBJ1-4, with a possible D match to TRBD1 (5 bases). The CDR3 totals 17 residues. Trimming cost V 2 bases and J 4 bases, with 17 bases left between them. Germline-derived CDR1 and CDR2 are SGHVS and FQNEAQ. Here the CDR3 DNA reads TGTGCCAGCAGCTTAATCTCTACAGGAGGATTTAATGAAAAACTGTTTTTT. Protein sequence: CASSLISTGGFNEKLFF. Together with reference TRBV7-8 and TRBJ1-4, the CDR3 gives the full variable domain: GAGVSQSPRYKVAKRGQDVALRCDPISGHVSLFWYQQALGQGPEFLTYFQNEAQLDKSGLPSDRFFAERPEGSVSTLKIQRTQQEDSAVYLCASSLISTGGFNEKLFFGSGTQLSVL.

This clonotype was detected ten times or more. The V and J genes are TRBV7-8 and TRBJ1-1; the D is unclear. CDR3 size: 12 residues. The germline V and J ends were trimmed by 2 bases and 7 bases, with 8 bases remaining between them. Germline V gene data show CDR1 as SGHVS and CDR2 as FQNEAQ. CDR3 bases: TGTGCCAGCAGCTTACAACTGGGTGAAGCTTTCTTT. Translated: CASSLQLGEAFF.

V gene TRBV2 combines with J gene TRBJ1-1; 9 nucleotides match TRBD1. The CDR3 sequence is 14 residues long. Trimming at V came to 3 bases and at J to 7 bases, leaving 6 bases not matched to a gene. Germline CDR1 and CDR2: SNHLY and FYNNEI. The chain's CDR3 is CASSEGTGISEAFF. The CDR3 bases are TGTGCCAGCAGTGAGGGGACAGGGATTAGTGAAGCTTTCTTT.

This chain connects TRBV7-3 to TRBJ2-2, with D possibly matching TRBD1 (6 bases). Germline V gene lookup returns CDR1 SGHTA and CDR2 FQGTGA. This CDR3 has 16 residues. V was cut by 4 bases and J by 4 bases, with 16 bases left in between. CDR3 residues: CASSSAQGSATGELFF. CDR3 in DNA: TGTGCCAGCAGCTCGGCTCAGGGGTCGGCCACCGGGGAGCTGTTTTTT.

This clonotype was seen only once. The J gene is TRBJ1-1, the V gene TRBV7-9; D possibly corresponds to TRBD1 (5 bases). The V end was cut by 5 bases, the J end by 7 bases, with 20 bases between. The CDR3 is 15 residues long. CDR1 SEHNR and CDR2 FQNEAQ come from the germline V gene (reference sequence). Written as DNA, the CDR3 is TGTGCCAGCAGCCCAAATCGCGGGGGTAGGGTTGAAGCTTTCTTT. It yields the protein CASSPNRGGRVEAFF.

This clonotype showed up just a few times. V gene TRBV6-6 combines with J gene TRBJ1-5; D is undetermined. Trimming stripped 6 bases from V and 0 bases from J, with 9 bases between. This CDR3 has 14 residues. Germline V gives CDR1 MNHNY, CDR2 SVGAGI (reference sequence). CDR3 bases: TGTGCCAGCAGGCCGGGGAATAGCAATCAGCCCCAGCATTTT. Its protein is CASRPGNSNQPQHF.

This clonotype was seen repeatedly, ten times or more. The gene calls are TRBV5-1 and TRBJ1-2, with D possibly being TRBD1 (6 bases). V was clipped by 4 bases and J by 6 bases, with 19 bases between them. The germline V gene has CDR1 SGHRS and CDR2 YFSETQ. The CDR3 consists of 15 residues. CDR3 region: CASSVGWTAGDGYTF. Written as DNA, the CDR3 is TGCGCCAGCAGCGTGGGATGGACCGCAGGGGATGGCTACACCTTC.

This chain links TRBV5-6 with TRBJ1-4, with 7 bases lining up with TRBD1. CDR1 and CDR2 (germline): SGHDT, YYEEEE. Trimming took 5 bases from V and 2 from J; bases not matched to a gene: 9. There are 16 residues in the CDR3. The CDR3 reads CASSRGGGPTNEKLFF. The CDR3 DNA reads as TGTGCCAGCAGTCGAGGGGGCGGGCCGACTAATGAAAAACTGTTTTTT.

V is TRBV7-9 and J is TRBJ1-5, with 10 bases fitting TRBD1. This CDR3 has 17 amino acids. V was clipped by 9 bases and J by 0 bases; unmatched bases: 11. Germline lookup yields CDR1 SEHNR and CDR2 FQNEAQ (reference sequence). The CDR3 loop reads CASSHGQGEYSNQPQHF. Written as DNA, the CDR3 is TGTGCCAGTAGTCACGGACAGGGGGAATATAGCAATCAGCCCCAGCATTTT.

This clonotype was observed a few times. The rearrangement joins TRBV10-3 to TRBJ2-5; D is undetermined. Germline CDR1 and CDR2: ENHRY and SYGVKD. Trimming took 10 bases from V and 4 from J, leaving 16 bases between them. CDR3 length: 13 residues. CDR3 protein: CATKGEVVETQYF. CDR3 bases: TGTGCCACAAAAGGAGAGGTCGTAGAGACCCAGTACTTC.

J is TRBJ2-7 and V is TRBV5-6; 7 nucleotides agree with TRBD1. V shed 4 bases, J shed 6 bases, and the junction held 7 bases outside the gene matches. The CDR3 is 13 amino acids. Germline-derived CDR1 and CDR2 are SGHDT and YYEEEE. The CDR3 DNA is TGTGCCAGCAGCCGGGACAGTGGCTCCGAGCAGTACTTC. It specifies CASSRDSGSEQYF. Looking up the rest from reference TRBV5-6 and TRBJ2-7 gives the full variable domain: DAGVTQSPTHLIKTRGQQVTLRCSPKSGHDTVSWYQQALGQGPQFIFQYYEEEERQRGNFPDRFSGHQFPNYSSELNVNALLLGDSALYLCASSRDSGSEQYFGPGTRLTVT.

This rearrangement joins TRBV7-2 to TRBJ1-1; no definite D call. V lost 1 base and J lost 8, with 14 bases in between. CDR1 SGHTA and CDR2 FQGNSA come from the germline V gene. CDR3 length: 14 residues. The CDR3 region is CASSLGGPTLEAFF. The CDR3, as DNA: TGTGCCAGCAGCTTAGGCGGGCCCACTTTGGAAGCTTTCTTT.

V and J are TRBV29-1 and TRBJ2-6; 8 nucleotides match TRBD1. After removal of 3 bases from V and 11 bases from J, the junction contained 3 bases not matched to a gene. Germline V gene lookup returns CDR1 SQVTM and CDR2 ANQGSEA. The CDR3 runs 12 residues. The CDR3, as DNA: TGCAGCGTTGACGGACAGGGCGACGTCCTGACTTTC. Translation gives CSVDGQGDVLTF.

The chain employs TRBV7-6 and TRBJ1-6; unclear D gene. CDR1 is SGHVS, CDR2 FNYEAQ, per germline. V was cut by 5 bases and J by 9 bases, with 11 bases left in between. CDR3 length equals 13 residues. Written as DNA, the CDR3 is TGTGCCAGCAGCCAAGAATTAACTTCACCCCTCCACTTT. The encoded protein is CASSQELTSPLHF.

This clonotype was counted ten times or more. The chain carries TRBV29-1 and TRBJ2-7; 16 nucleotides line up with TRBD2. Unmatched junction bases numbered 8, after V lost 7 bases and J lost 5 bases. There are 15 residues in the CDR3. Germline V lookup: CDR1 SQVTM, CDR2 ANQGSEA. CDR3 nucleotide sequence: TGCAGCGCCCGCCCCGGGACTAGCGGGAGGGACGAGCAGTACTTC. It codes for CSARPGTSGRDEQYF.

This clonotype was counted a few times. The chain uses TRBV7-8 and TRBJ2-7; the match to TRBD2 covers 9 bases. The CDR3 is 14 residues long. Germline V CDR1 and CDR2: SGHVS, FQNEAQ. V shed 6 bases and J 5 bases; nucleotides not matched to a gene: 8. CDR3 DNA: TGTGCCAGCAGTTACCCGGGACTAGCAAACGAGCAGTACTTC. Its translation: CASSYPGLANEQYF. The entire variable domain, with the rest obtained from reference TRBV7-8 and TRBJ2-7, is as follows: GAGVSQSPRYKVAKRGQDVALRCDPISGHVSLFWYQQALGQGPEFLTYFQNEAQLDKSGLPSDRFFAERPEGSVSTLKIQRTQQEDSAVYLCASSYPGLANEQYFGPGTRLTVT.

This chain uses TRBV2 with TRBJ1-3, with a tentative D call TRBD1 (5 bases). Deletions cut 11 bases from V and 4 bases from J, with 18 bases between. This CDR3 has 14 amino acids. Looked up from germline, CDR1 is SNHLY and CDR2 is FYNNEI. The CDR3 loop reads CAWCQGSFGNTIYF. The CDR3 DNA follows: TGTGCCTGGTGTCAGGGTTCTTTCGGAAACACCATATATTTT.

This chain joins TRBV20-1 and TRBJ2-5, with D possibly matching TRBD1 (5 bases). The CDR3 spans 15 residues. Germline-derived CDR1 and CDR2 are DFQATT and SNEGSKA (reference sequence). Trimming cost V 0 bases and J 2 bases, with 13 bases left between them. This CDR3 is CSARDGAQGQETQYF. DNA of the CDR3: TGCAGTGCTAGAGATGGTGCGCAGGGACAAGAGACCCAGTACTTC.

This clonotype has a handful of counts. One junction end disagrees with the germline gene, perhaps due to a read error. The rearrangement uses TRBV20-1 and TRBJ1-4; D possibly corresponds to TRBD1 (6 bases). Germline assignment: CDR1 DFQATT and CDR2 SNEGSKA (reference sequence). The CDR3 contains 13 residues. CDR3 residues: CSARGGNREKLFF. The CDR3 DNA reads as TGCAGTGCGAGAGGGGGTAATCGTGAAAAACTGTTTTTT.